This note documents a single T cell receptor (beta chain) sequence. What it recognizes is unknown. The sample comes from a study of T cells in Graves' hyperthyroidism and ophthalmopathy. The V segment lost 2 bases and the J segment 4 bases; nucleotides outside the gene matches: 8. The CDR3 spans 15 residues. CDR1 is MNHEY and CDR2 is SMNVEV in the germline V gene (reference sequence). For Graves' hyperthyroidism to be stable, ophthalmopathy could not progress within 18 months. Diagnosis relied on clinical symptoms, serum thyroxine and TRAb, thyroid ultrasound and orbital computed tomography. Cells are PBMCs isolated from approximately 9.2 ml of fresh blood. Amplification of TCR beta CDR3 regions was performed using RNA transcripts as template. First-round RT-PCR of the TCR CDR3 relied on the HTBI primer set. TCRdb recomputed calls from the multiplex PCR reads with MiXCR, one row per CDR3 protein. The data contain approximately 710,000 distinct CDR3 sequences, about 18% of them singletons.

Study-wide results and limits: Median prediction lead before ophthalmopathy onset was 6.5 months with the model.

Sequencing used blood. This TCR was recovered from a man aged 50 to 59 with Graves' hyperthyroidism. The rearrangement joins TRBV27 to TRBJ2-7, with 7 bases fitting TRBD2. CDR3: CASSLRGGVGYEQYF. In DNA form, the CDR3 reads TGTGCCAGCAGTTTACGTGGGGGGGTAGGGTACGAGCAGTACTTC.